The 24 T cell receptor beta chains below come from one sample, sequenced in a study of cytomegalovirus exposure and HLA in healthy donors. The PCR was carried out with 60 Vbeta primers and 13 Jbeta primers. The method was immunoSEQ multiplex PCR; TCRdb's version includes in-frame clones alone and lacks a portion of them. The sample shows 170,000 or so clones, roughly 77% of them seen only once. Sequenced sample: PBMCs. The receptors shown here come from a woman between 45 and 65 years old in good health and CMV-seropositive.

The chain carries TRBV19 and TRBJ2-3; the match to TRBD1 covers 10 bases. V gave up 4 bases and J gave up 4 bases; unmatched junction bases: 5. CDR3 length: 15 residues. Germline CDR1 LNHDA, CDR2 SQIVND (reference sequence). The CDR3 region is CASSRQGAGADTQYF. Here the CDR3 DNA reads TGTGCCAGTAGTAGACAGGGGGCCGGGGCAGATACGCAGTATTTT.

The CDR3 loop reads CASSNFIGPDTQYF. Written as DNA, the CDR3 is TGTGCCAGCAGTAATTTTATTGGGCCAGATACGCAGTATTTT. The gene calls are TRBV11-2 and TRBJ2-3; D is undetermined. The CDR3 has 14 amino acids. V lost 6 bases and J 4 bases, leaving 14 bases between the germline ends. Germline CDR1 reads SGHAT; CDR2 reads FQNNGV.

V is TRBV2 and J is TRBJ2-1; TRBD2 might be the D (7 bases). Germline CDR1 is SNHLY and CDR2 is FYNNEI. The CDR3 runs 15 residues. Trimming stripped 5 bases from V and 9 bases from J, with 20 bases between. The CDR3 nucleotides are TGTGCCAGCAGTCGCCAGGGACTACCGACAGGTGAGCAGTTCTTC. It encodes CASSRQGLPTGEQFF.

The V and J genes are TRBV14 and TRBJ1-6; TRBD1 matches at 8 bases. Unmatched junction bases numbered 11, after V lost 4 bases and J lost 3 bases. The CDR3 loop spans 18 amino acids. Germline V gives CDR1 SGHDN, CDR2 FVKESK. The CDR3 spells CASSPLTGERNYNSPLHF. In DNA, the CDR3 is TGTGCCAGCAGCCCACTGACAGGGGAACGGAACTATAATTCACCCCTCCACTTT.

Only a few counts were recorded for this clone. The chain combines TRBV5-1 with TRBJ2-7, with D tentatively TRBD1 (6 bases). V lost 4 bases to trimming and J lost 2 bases, with 13 bases between them. This CDR3 spans 14 amino acids. Germline lookup yields CDR1 SGHRS and CDR2 YFSETQ. The CDR3 spells CASSVGQQTYEQYF. The CDR3 DNA reads as TGCGCCAGCAGCGTCGGACAGCAGACCTACGAGCAGTACTTC.

The chain joins TRBV6-1 to TRBJ2-7; D not resolved. CDR1 MNHNS and CDR2 SASEGT come from the germline V gene. There are 11 residues in the CDR3. The germline V and J ends were trimmed by 5 bases and 3 bases, with 5 bases remaining between them. CDR3 amino acids: CASSTYYEQYF. In DNA form, the CDR3 reads TGTGCCAGCAGTACCTACTACGAGCAGTACTTC.

This chain connects TRBV20-1 to TRBJ2-5, with no clear D. TRBJ2-7 matches the DNA end more closely, so the J call is doubtful. Germline V CDR1 and CDR2: DFQATT, SNEGSKA (reference sequence). The CDR3 runs 11 residues. CDR3 DNA sequence: TGCAGTGCTTCACAGAGCTACGAGCAGTACTTC. Translated: CSASQSYEQYF.

This clone has a single count. The chain recombines TRBV19 with TRBJ2-5, with D tentatively TRBD1 (6 bases). Deletions cut 3 bases from V and 11 bases from J, with 16 bases between. CDR1 LNHDA and CDR2 SQIVND come from the germline V gene (reference sequence). The CDR3 spans 13 residues. This CDR3 is CASSINGQTAQYF. CDR3 nucleotides: TGTGCCAGTAGTATTAACGGACAGACAGCGCAGTACTTC.

This chain uses TRBV5-6 with TRBJ1-1, with a possible D match to TRBD1 (6 bases). Germline CDR1 reads SGHDT; CDR2 reads YYEEEE. The ends were cut back, 5 bases at V and 4 bases at J, with 12 bases in the middle. The CDR3 has 13 residues. CDR3 region: CASSIQGRTEAFF. The CDR3 coding sequence is TGTGCCAGCAGTATCCAGGGGCGCACTGAAGCTTTCTTT.

This chain connects TRBV7-2 to TRBJ1-1, with TRBD1 identical over 10 bases. The germline CDR1 and CDR2 sequences are SGHTA and FQGNSA. This CDR3 spans 14 amino acids. V lost 5 bases and J lost 5; bases outside the gene matches: 5. The CDR3 nucleotides read TGTGCCAGCAGCAATAGGGACAGGGGAACTGAAGCTTTCTTT. Translating it yields CASSNRDRGTEAFF.

As concerns this clone: At one boundary the junction diverges from the germline segment, which might be a read error. The J gene is TRBJ1-4, the V gene TRBV20-1, with 7 bases fitting TRBD1. From germline, CDR1 is DFQATT and CDR2 SNEGSKA (reference sequence). The CDR3 is made up of 11 amino acids. The DNA of the CDR3 is TGCAGTGCTACCTATGGGGCAGGGGGGTATTTT. It yields the protein CSATYGAGGYF.

This chain uses TRBV7-2 with TRBJ1-1; maybe TRBD1 (6 bases). Trimming shortened V by 5 bases and J by 4 bases, and 14 bases separated the two germline ends. The germline V gene encodes CDR1 SGHTA and CDR2 FQGNSA. The CDR3 covers 14 residues. This CDR3 reads CASSVQQGSTEAFF. DNA of the CDR3: TGTGCCAGCAGCGTCCAACAGGGTTCCACTGAAGCTTTCTTT.

The V gene is TRBV7-2, the J gene TRBJ2-1; 14 bases line up with TRBD2. The V and J ends lost 1 base and 9 bases, in that order; junction bases with no gene match: 8. This CDR3 is 17 amino acids long. CDR1 SGHTA and CDR2 FQGNSA come from the germline V gene. DNA for the CDR3: TGTGCCAGCAGCTTAGGACTAGCGGGAGGGCCATCAGGTGAGCAGTTCTTC. Translating gives CASSLGLAGGPSGEQFF.

V usage is TRBV7-2 and J usage is TRBJ2-5; 7 bases map to TRBD1. CDR1 SGHTA and CDR2 FQGNSA come from the germline V gene. The V and J ends lost 6 bases and 0 bases, in that order; junction bases with no gene match: 1. This CDR3 contains 13 residues. The CDR3 sequence is CASRGQYQETQYF. The DNA for the CDR3 is TGTGCCAGCAGGGGACAGTACCAAGAGACCCAGTACTTC.

The V call is TRBV5-8, the J call TRBJ1-3; 8 nucleotides align to TRBD1. Germline CDR1 reads SGHTS; CDR2 reads YDEGEE. The CDR3 contains 14 residues. V shed 3 bases and J 4 bases; nucleotides not matched to a gene: 3. Written as DNA, the CDR3 is TGTGCCAGCAGCTCCCGGGACAGGGGAAACACCATATATTTT. It translates to CASSSRDRGNTIYF. Drawing the rest from reference TRBV5-8 and TRBJ1-3, the complete variable domain is EAGVTQSPTHLIKTRGQQATLRCSPISGHTSVYWYQQALGLGLQFLLWYDEGEERNRGNFPPRFSGRQFPNYSSELNVNALELEDSALYLCASSSRDRGNTIYFGEGSWLTVV.

The chain employs TRBV9 and TRBJ1-1; no clear D. This CDR3 contains 13 residues. Germline CDR1 and CDR2: SGDLS and YYNGEE. V lost 0 bases to trimming and J lost 0 bases, with 3 bases between them. The CDR3 spells CASSVELNTEAFF. CDR3 coding DNA: TGTGCCAGCAGCGTAGAGCTGAACACTGAAGCTTTCTTT.

This clone was observed a handful of times. J is TRBJ2-5 and V is TRBV9; TRBD1 matches at 9 bases. Germline-derived CDR1 and CDR2 are SGDLS and YYNGEE. Trimming removed 4 bases from V and 4 bases from J; junction bases left unmatched: 5. The CDR3 length is 14 residues. The CDR3, as DNA: TGTGCCAGCAGCCCGGGACAGGGACTAGAGACCCAGTACTTC. As protein: CASSPGQGLETQYF.

Only a few counts were recorded for this clone. The chain links TRBV11-3 to TRBJ1-1; weak D call: TRBD1 (5 bases). Germline CDR1 SGHNT, CDR2 YENEEA. This CDR3 has 12 amino acids. V was trimmed by 1 base and J by 11 bases, leaving 11 bases between them. The CDR3 DNA reads TGTGCCAGCAGCTTAGTAGGAGGGGACGCTTTCTTT. Translation: CASSLVGGDAFF.

The V call is TRBV2, the J call TRBJ1-1, with TRBD1 as a possible D gene (6 bases). The V and J ends lost 10 bases and 2 bases respectively, with 23 bases between them. The CDR3 sequence is 16 residues long. The germline V gene has CDR1 SNHLY and CDR2 FYNNEI. CDR3 in DNA: TGTGCCACCTCGTGGCCAGGACAGCAACTTAACACTGAAGCTTTCTTT. Its protein is CATSWPGQQLNTEAFF.

V is TRBV7-9 and J is TRBJ1-1; TRBD1 matches 7 bases. Trimming removed 5 bases from V and 3 bases from J; junction bases left unmatched: 9. The V gene's germline CDR1 is SEHNR and CDR2 FQNEAQ (reference sequence). CDR3 length equals 15 residues. The CDR3 spells CASSRHRGEDTEAFF. In nucleotides, the CDR3 is TGTGCCAGCAGCCGCCACAGGGGAGAGGACACTGAAGCTTTCTTT.

This clone was observed a handful of times. The V gene is TRBV7-9, the J gene TRBJ1-2; D not certain. Germline values: CDR1 SEHNR, CDR2 FQNEAQ (reference sequence). Trimming pared 5 bases from V and 8 bases from J, leaving 15 bases between. CDR3 length: 13 residues. The CDR3 nucleotides are TGTGCCAGCAGCGAAGACACACGTCGGGGCTACACCTTC. Protein sequence: CASSEDTRRGYTF.

The rearrangement joins TRBV6-1 to TRBJ2-2; tentative D call: TRBD1 (6 bases). V lost 3 bases to trimming and J lost 6 bases, with 11 bases between them. Germline V gene lookup returns CDR1 MNHNS and CDR2 SASEGT. The CDR3 totals 14 residues. The CDR3 is CASSEAGVAGELFF. The CDR3 region has the DNA TGTGCCAGCAGTGAGGCAGGGGTGGCCGGGGAGCTGTTTTTT.

The V gene is TRBV5-6, the J gene TRBJ2-7, with 11 bases fitting TRBD2. V shed 0 bases, J shed 7 bases, and the junction held 15 bases outside the gene matches. From germline, CDR1 is SGHDT and CDR2 YYEEEE. The CDR3 length is 18 residues. CDR3 coding DNA: TGTGCCAGCAGCTTGGTCCCCCTTAGACTAGCGGGGAGTCTAGAGCAGTACTTC. Its protein product is CASSLVPLRLAGSLEQYF. The variable domain in full, with the rest retrieved from reference TRBV5-6 and TRBJ2-7, is DAGVTQSPTHLIKTRGQQVTLRCSPKSGHDTVSWYQQALGQGPQFIFQYYEEEERQRGNFPDRFSGHQFPNYSSELNVNALLLGDSALYLCASSLVPLRLAGSLEQYFGPGTRLTVT.

The rearrangement links TRBV19 to TRBJ2-1; no clear D. The germline gives CDR1 LNHDA, CDR2 SQIVND (reference sequence). V was clipped by 1 base and J by 0 bases, with 7 bases between them. CDR3 length: 15 amino acids. DNA of the CDR3: TGTGCCAGTAGTATAGGAACTGTCTCCTACAATGAGCAGTTCTTC. This sequence encodes CASSIGTVSYNEQFF. The entire variable domain, with the rest obtained from reference TRBV19 and TRBJ2-1, is as follows: DGGITQSPKYLFRKEGQNVTLSCEQNLNHDAMYWYRQDPGQGLRLIYYSQIVNDFQKGDIAEGYSVSREKKESFPLTVTSAQKNPTAFYLCASSIGTVSYNEQFFGPGTRLTVL.